A single sample gave rise to the 11 T cell receptor beta chains below, sequenced in a study of T-cell reconstitution after alpha-beta-depleted transplantation in children. During its preparation, the TCRbeta library received unique molecular identifiers. TCRdb called the PCR reads again in MiXCR, with one record for every CDR3 protein. The repertoire includes over 100,000 distinct CDR3 sequences, under 13% of them detected once, and roughly a third sits in the top ten. The sequencing here drew on PBMCs, taken before TCRalphabeta/CD19-depleted stem cell transplant. These receptors all come from a boy aged 2 to 9 with acute lymphoblastic leukemia, due to receive a stem cell transplant.

This clonotype was observed at least ten times. This chain uses TRBV7-9 with TRBJ2-1; no firm D call. V was cut by 1 base and J by 6 bases, with 10 bases left in between. CDR1 SEHNR and CDR2 FQNEAQ come from the germline V gene (reference sequence). CDR3 length: 14 residues. This CDR3 is CASSLDGQSNEQFF. Here the CDR3 DNA reads TGTGCCAGCAGCTTAGATGGTCAGAGCAATGAGCAGTTCTTC.

The chain recombines TRBV10-2 with TRBJ2-1; the match to TRBD2 covers 7 bases. With 5 bases clipped from V and 4 bases from J, the junction kept 14 bases outside the gene matches. CDR1 and CDR2 from the germline V gene are WSHSY and SAAADI. The CDR3 sequence is 17 residues long. The CDR3 loop reads CASSSLAAPRSYNEQFF. The CDR3 bases are TGCGCCAGCAGTTCTCTAGCGGCCCCGCGTAGTTACAATGAGCAGTTCTTC.

This clonotype was found many times. The rearrangement links TRBV12-3 or TRBV12-4 to TRBJ2-6; the D call may be TRBD1 or TRBD2 (6 bases each). The ends were cut back, 6 bases at V and 4 bases at J, with 16 bases in the middle. This CDR3 has 16 residues. The CDR3 region is CASSTVQGLGANVLTF. The CDR3 nucleotides read TGTGCCAGCAGCACGGTACAGGGACTCGGGGCCAACGTCCTGACTTTC.

This clonotype was counted many times. V gene TRBV6-1 combines with J gene TRBJ1-2; D not resolved. CDR3 length equals 15 residues. Per germline, CDR1 MNHNS and CDR2 SASEGT. V lost 0 bases to trimming and J lost 2 bases, with 10 bases between them. The CDR3 bases are TGTGCCAGCAGTGAAGCCCTATTCGGGAACTATGGCTACACCTTC. Its protein is CASSEALFGNYGYTF.

This clonotype was seen only a few times. The V gene is TRBV6-2 or TRBV6-3, the J gene TRBJ2-1, with 7 bases fitting TRBD1. This CDR3 contains 16 residues. CDR1 and CDR2 from the germline V gene are MNHEY and SVGEGT. With V trimmed by 6 bases and J by 7 bases, 15 bases remained unmatched. The CDR3 coding sequence is TGTGCCAGCAGCCGTAACCGGGACAGATCTCAGAATGAGCAGTTCTTC. Amino acid sequence: CASSRNRDRSQNEQFF.

This clonotype was found many times. This chain joins TRBV5-1 and TRBJ2-3; D ambiguous. The CDR3 consists of 16 residues. Germline lookup yields CDR1 SGHRS and CDR2 YFSETQ. V gave up 4 bases and J gave up 2 bases, with 17 bases separating them. As DNA, the CDR3 is TGCGCCAGCAGCCCCATCAGAACCGAATACACAGATACGCAGTATTTT. This sequence encodes CASSPIRTEYTDTQYF.

The rearrangement uses TRBV12-3 or TRBV12-4 and TRBJ2-3; no clear D gene. CDR3 length: 14 residues. Trimming pared 1 base from V and 2 bases from J, leaving 7 bases between. CDR3 residues: CASSLDWTTDTQYF. The CDR3 DNA sequence: TGTGCCAGCAGTTTAGACTGGACCACAGATACGCAGTATTTT.

The chain links TRBV29-1 to TRBJ2-1, with 7 bases that match TRBD2. Losses at the gene ends were 4 bases for V and 1 base for J; bases not matched to a gene: 7. CDR1 and CDR2 (germline): SQVTM, ANQGSEA. The length of the CDR3 is 15 residues. CDR3 in DNA: TGCAGCGTTGGCGGAAGACTAGCTTCCTACAATGAGCAGTTCTTC. Its translation: CSVGGRLASYNEQFF.

Written as DNA, the CDR3 is TGTGCCAGCAGCTCACTAGCGGGAGCGTACAATGAGCAGTTCTTC. Residues: CASSSLAGAYNEQFF. The chain combines TRBV7-3 with TRBJ2-1; 11 bases match TRBD2. V was clipped by 4 bases and J by 4 bases; unmatched bases: 3. Germline V gives CDR1 SGHTA, CDR2 FQGTGA. CDR3 length equals 15 residues. Full variable domain (remainder filled in from reference TRBV7-3 and TRBJ2-1): GAGVSQTPSNKVTEKGKYVELRCDPISGHTALYWYRQSLGQGPEFLIYFQGTGAADDSGLPNDRFFAVRPEGSVSTLKIQRTERGDSAVYLCASSSLAGAYNEQFFGPGTRLTVL.

The gene calls are TRBV5-1 and TRBJ2-1; the D is unclear. V lost 3 bases to trimming and J lost 0 bases, with 10 bases between them. The CDR3 is 15 amino acids. Germline loops: CDR1 SGHRS, CDR2 YFSETQ. The CDR3 DNA reads TGCGCCAGCAGCTCGACTGCCAGCTCCTACAATGAGCAGTTCTTC. Translating it yields CASSSTASSYNEQFF. Variable domain in full (rest from reference TRBV5-1 and TRBJ2-1): KAGVTQTPRYLIKTRGQQVTLSCSPISGHRSVSWYQQTPGQGLQFLFEYFSETQRNKGNFPGRFSGRQFSNSRSEMNVSTLELGDSALYLCASSSTASSYNEQFFGPGTRLTVL.

This clonotype was seen only a few times. CDR3 in DNA: TGCGCCAGCAGTGGGGGATTTCTCTATAATTCACCCCTCCACTTT. This encodes CASSGGFLYNSPLHF. The chain links TRBV10-2 to TRBJ1-6; unclear D gene. Germline assignment: CDR1 WSHSY and CDR2 SAAADI. V was cut by 4 bases and J by 3 bases, with 10 bases left in between. The CDR3 length is 15 residues.